The clone carrying this T cell receptor beta chain has only a few counts. The CDR3 length is 15 residues. The V gene end was trimmed by 4 bases and the J gene end by 2 bases; junction bases not matched to a gene: 9. The germline V gene encodes CDR1 SQVTM and CDR2 ANQGSEA. The sort gate was single viable CD3+CD4+CD8-CD45RO+ cells for memory CD4+ T cells. Donors' CMV status reflects serum IgG against pp150, pp28, p38, p52. The entry originates in a study of memory CD4+ T cells and cytomegalovirus serostatus. Across the study: This sample comes from healthy Belgian adults, roughly nine CMV seropositive, 24 seronegative.

Some clones are missing from TCRdb's copy, which holds only in-frame ones; the method was immunoSEQ multiplex PCR. Of about 58,000 clones in the sample, roughly 84% were seen once. The source material was memory CD4+ T cells from blood. This chain links TRBV29-1 with TRBJ2-3; the match to TRBD2 covers 7 bases. The TCR comes from an adult in good health and CMV-seronegative. Some clones in this sample may be carry-over from other donors' samples. The CDR3 nucleotides read TGCAGCGTTGCCCTGGGGCTAGCGGCCACAGATACGCAGTATTTT. It codes for CSVALGLAATDTQYF.